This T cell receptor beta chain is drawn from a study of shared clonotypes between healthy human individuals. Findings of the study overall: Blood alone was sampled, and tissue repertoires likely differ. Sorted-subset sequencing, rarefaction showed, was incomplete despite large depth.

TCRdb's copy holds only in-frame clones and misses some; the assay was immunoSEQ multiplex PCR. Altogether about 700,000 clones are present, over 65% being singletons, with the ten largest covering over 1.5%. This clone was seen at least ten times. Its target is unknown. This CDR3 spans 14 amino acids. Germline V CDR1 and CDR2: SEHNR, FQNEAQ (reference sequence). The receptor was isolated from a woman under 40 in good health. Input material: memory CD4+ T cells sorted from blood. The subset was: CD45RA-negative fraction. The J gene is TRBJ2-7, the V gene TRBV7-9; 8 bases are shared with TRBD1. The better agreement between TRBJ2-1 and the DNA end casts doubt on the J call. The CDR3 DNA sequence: TGTGCCAGCAGACATACCGGACAGGGCTACGAGCAGTTCTTC. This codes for CASRHTGQGYEQFF.